These 7 T cell receptor beta chains were all obtained from the same sample, sequenced in a study of tumor and adjacent non-tumor tissue in lung cancer. The template was RNA from unsorted bulk tissue. TCRbeta libraries were built with three rounds of nested PCR, modified from ARM-PCR. A single record per CDR3 protein comes from TCRdb applying MiXCR to the multiplex PCR reads. The sample consists of some 200,000 distinct CDR3 sequences, about two thirds of them appearing once. Material for sequencing was lung tumor tissue. All receptors come from a man between 60 and 75 years old with non-small cell lung cancer.

This clonotype was observed a single time. The V and J genes are TRBV12-5 and TRBJ1-1; D might be TRBD1 (6 bases). Germline CDR1 is LGHNT and CDR2 is FRNRAP. This CDR3 spans 18 amino acids. The ends were cut back, 10 bases at V and 4 bases at J, with 31 bases in the middle. CDR3 loop: CAIALPRNREGSGTEAFF. CDR3 DNA sequence: TGTGCTATTGCCCTGCCGAGAAACAGGGAAGGGTCTGGCACTGAAGCTTTCTTT.

This clonotype showed up many times. The chain uses TRBV29-1 and TRBJ2-7; TRBD1 matches at 9 bases. The CDR3 has 13 residues. From germline, CDR1 is SQVTM and CDR2 ANQGSEA. V shed 8 bases and J 5 bases; nucleotides not matched to a gene: 10. CDR3 loop: CSTIRQGVNEQYF. The CDR3 region has the DNA TGCAGCACTATCCGACAGGGGGTCAACGAGCAGTACTTC.

About this clonotype: A single base separates this from a much larger clone, so it may be a read error. The chain recombines TRBV13 with TRBJ2-1; TRBD2 matches at 7 bases. This CDR3 is built from 12 residues. The germline CDR1 and CDR2 sequences are PRHDT and FYEKMQ (reference sequence). The CDR3 sequence is CASSRDYNERFF. Here the CDR3 DNA reads TGTGCCAGCAGCAGGGACTACAATGAGCGGTTCTTC. Filled out from reference TRBV13 and TRBJ2-1, the complete variable domain reads AAGVIQSPRHLIKEKRETATLKCYPIPRHDTVYWYQQGPGQDPQFLISFYEKMQSDKGSIPDRFSAQQFSDYHSELNMSSLELGDSALYFCASSRDYNERFFGPGTRLTVL.

With respect to this clonotype: A much larger clone lies one base from this, so it may be a read error. The rearrangement links TRBV29-1 to TRBJ2-2; weak D call: TRBD2 (6 bases). Per the germline V gene, CDR1 is SQVTM and CDR2 is ANQGSEA. Deletions cut 7 bases from V and 6 bases from J, with 15 bases between. CDR3 size: 13 residues. DNA for the CDR3: TGCAGCGCCGGTCGGCGGGACTCCGGGGAGCTGTTTTTT. Amino acid sequence: CSAGRRDSGELFF.

This clonotype was picked up a small number of times. A much larger clone differs by one base, so this may be a read error. The V call is TRBV11-3, the J call TRBJ1-1; D remains ambiguous. The CDR3 consists of 12 residues. With 3 bases removed from V and 11 bases from J, the gap between germline ends came to 13 bases. Germline values: CDR1 SGHNT, CDR2 YENEEA. CDR3 in amino acids: CASSFPRRTAFF. The CDR3 DNA reads TGTGCCAGCAGCTTCCCCCGCCGGACTGCTTTCTTT.

On this clonotype: A read error may be the cause here, since a much bigger clone is one base away. This sequence joins TRBV20-1 and TRBJ2-1; 8 nucleotides match TRBD2. The germline V gene encodes CDR1 DFQATT and CDR2 SNEGSKA (reference sequence). V gave up 6 bases and J gave up 6 bases; unmatched junction bases: 16. CDR3 length: 16 amino acids. CDR3 sequence reads: CSAEGISGGPFNEQFF. In DNA form, the CDR3 reads TGCAGTGCAGAGGGTATATCGGGAGGGCCGTTCAATGAGCAGTTCTTC.

About this clonotype itself: Mismatch with germline at one junction end may stem from a read error. The chain couples TRBV20-1 to TRBJ2-4, with 11 bases aligning to TRBD1. CDR3 size: 19 residues. Germline CDR1 and CDR2: DFQATT and SNEGSKA (reference sequence). CDR3: CSAYPEDRGHVVVKNIQYF. The CDR3 nucleotides read TGCAGTGCCTACCCAGAGGACAGGGGGCATGTCGTAGTCAAAAACATTCAATACTTC.